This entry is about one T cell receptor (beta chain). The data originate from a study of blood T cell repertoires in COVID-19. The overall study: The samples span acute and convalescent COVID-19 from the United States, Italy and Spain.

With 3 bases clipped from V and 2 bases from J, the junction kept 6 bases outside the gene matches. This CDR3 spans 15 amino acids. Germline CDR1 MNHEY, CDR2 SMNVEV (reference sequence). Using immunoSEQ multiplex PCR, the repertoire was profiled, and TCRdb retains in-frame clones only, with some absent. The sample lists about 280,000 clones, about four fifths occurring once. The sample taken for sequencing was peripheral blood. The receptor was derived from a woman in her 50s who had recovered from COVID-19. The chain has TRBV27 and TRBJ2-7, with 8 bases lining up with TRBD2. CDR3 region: CASSFLLAATYEQYF. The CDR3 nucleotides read TGTGCCAGCAGTTTCCTACTAGCGGCTACCTACGAGCAGTACTTC.